These T cell receptor beta chains were read from a single sample in a study. Each CDR3 protein is one row after TCRdb ran MiXCR on the 5' RACE reads. The sample shows roughly 5,700 distinct CDR3 sequences, roughly a third of them seen only once. Sequencing used memory CD4+ T cells sorted from blood. The source of these receptors is a female donor with breast cancer. Each CDR3 is given with its conserved first and last residue. Each record gives: V gene, D gene, clone size, J gene, CDR3 DNA, CDR3 protein. D genes are given only for firm matches. Clone size is given for some rows only: seen once, a few or many times, or a class if the clone is expanded.

TRBV18	NA	many	TRBJ1-1	TGTGCCAGCTCACCACCCGGGGGGTCCACTGAAGCTTTCTTT	CASSPPGGSTEAFF
TRBV19	NA	NA	TRBJ1-4	TGTGCCAGTAGTATGAACGGCACTAATGAAAAACTGTTTTTT	CASSMNGTNEKLFF
TRBV11-3	TRBD1	medium-sized	TRBJ1-2	TGTGCCAGCAGCTTGACAGGGCTTTATGGCTACACCTTC	CASSLTGLYGYTF
TRBV5-1	TRBD2	many	TRBJ2-3	TGCGCCAGCAGCTCGACTAGCGACTCGGGAGGGGATACGCAGTATTTT	CASSSTSDSGGDTQYF
TRBV2	NA	NA	TRBJ1-5	TGTGCCAGCAGTATACAGGGCACTCAGCCCCAGCATTTT	CASSIQGTQPQHF
TRBV29-1	NA	many	TRBJ2-3	TGCAGCGTTGGTGTGGGAGGAGATACGCAGTATTTT	CSVGVGGDTQYF
TRBV18	NA	NA	TRBJ2-7	TGTGCCAGCTCACCTCCGCAGGAAAGCTCCTACGAGCAGTACTTC	CASSPPQESSYEQYF
TRBV20-1	NA	few	TRBJ2-7	TGCAGTGCTAGTACGCCGCTATCCTACGAGCAGTACTTC	CSASTPLSYEQYF
TRBV9	TRBD1	NA	TRBJ2-3	TGTGCCAGCAGCGTACTCGGGACAGGGTTCGCAGATACGCAGTATTTT	CASSVLGTGFADTQYF
TRBV29-1	TRBD1	medium-sized	TRBJ1-1	TGCAGCGTTGACCCGACAGGGCGGGCTTTCTTT	CSVDPTGRAFF
TRBV5-4	TRBD1	NA	TRBJ1-2	TGTGCCAGCAGCCCAGACAGGGGGAACTATGGCTACACCTTC	CASSPDRGNYGYTF
TRBV29-1	NA	many	TRBJ1-1	TGCAGCGTTGTTTTCCTAAACACTGAAGCTTTCTTT	CSVVFLNTEAFF
TRBV7-9	NA	NA	TRBJ2-1	TGTGCCAGCAGCTCCGGGGTAGCCAGCTCCTACAATGAGCAGTTCTTC	CASSSGVASSYNEQFF
TRBV20-1	NA	large	TRBJ1-5	TGCAGTGCAAACGGAGATGAGTCGGCGAATCAGCCCCAGCATTTT	CSANGDESANQPQHF
TRBV7-2	TRBD1	many	TRBJ1-4	TGTGCCAGCAGCGCACGACAGGGGGGAAATGAAAAACTGTTTTTT	CASSARQGGNEKLFF
TRBV21-1	NA	NA	TRBJ1-4	TGTGCCAGGCCGACAGAGAATCATGAAAAACTGTTTTTT	CARPTENHEKLFF
TRBV7-9	NA	NA	TRBJ1-1	TGTGCCAGCAGCTTAACCCGGACTGAAGCTTTCTTT	CASSLTRTEAFF
TRBV5-1	NA	NA	TRBJ1-1	TGCGCCAGCAGCGCTCGACAGGACCACCACGCTTTCTTT	CASSARQDHHAFF
TRBV5-1	TRBD1	NA	TRBJ2-6	TGCGCCAGCAGCTTGCCGACAGGGGCGGCCAACGTCCTGACTTTC	CASSLPTGAANVLTF
TRBV5-5	TRBD2	NA	TRBJ2-3	TGTGCCAGCAGCACCCTTGCGGGGGGGCCGCAAGATACGCAGTATTTT	CASSTLAGGPQDTQYF
TRBV24-1	NA	NA	TRBJ2-5	TGTGCCACCAGTGATTTGAGCGAGCCAAGGGAGACCCAGTACTTC	CATSDLSEPRETQYF
TRBV5-1	NA	once	TRBJ1-1	TGCGCCAGCAGCCGCCTACAGGGGAACACTGAAGCTTTCTTT	CASSRLQGNTEAFF
TRBV28	TRBD2	many	TRBJ2-5	TGTGCCAGCAGCCGCGAGCGGGGGGGCCTTCCCCCTATGAGTGAGACCCAGTACTTC	CASSRERGGLPPMSETQYF
TRBV30	NA	NA	TRBJ2-3	TGTGCCTGGTCCAGGGATACGCAGTATTTT	CAWSRDTQYF
TRBV5-4	NA	many	TRBJ2-3	TGTGCCAGCAGCCCGCGATCGGGTGCAGAAGGAGATACGCAGTATTTT	CASSPRSGAEGDTQYF
TRBV29-1	TRBD2	medium-sized	TRBJ2-1	TGCAGCGTTGAGGGTAGCGGGAGGGCTAAGAATGAGCAGTTCTTC	CSVEGSGRAKNEQFF
TRBV29-1	NA	medium-sized	TRBJ1-1	TGCAGCGTTGAAGATAGCCCGGGGACTGAAGCTTTCTTT	CSVEDSPGTEAFF
TRBV7-9	TRBD1	medium-sized	TRBJ2-2	TGTGCCAGCAAGCAGACAGGGGGCTTTGCCGGGGAGCTGTTTTTT	CASKQTGGFAGELFF
TRBV5-1	TRBD1	NA	TRBJ2-5	TGCGCCAGCAGTGACGGACAGGGGGCAGAGACCCAGTACTTC	CASSDGQGAETQYF
TRBV3-1	TRBD1	many	TRBJ1-2	TGTGCCAGCAGCCAAGTTCTCCAGGGGGCGCGTGGCTACACCTTC	CASSQVLQGARGYTF
TRBV7-6	NA	medium-sized	TRBJ2-5	TGTGCCAGCAGCCCCCTTTATCAGGAGACCCAGTACTTC	CASSPLYQETQYF
TRBV2	NA	few	TRBJ1-1	TGTGCCAGCAGTGAGAACAGGGCTGAAGCTTTCTTT	CASSENRAEAFF
TRBV24-1	NA	NA	TRBJ2-1	TGTGCCACCAGTGATTCCACCACGGCGTCCTCCTACAATGAGCAGTTCTTC	CATSDSTTASSYNEQFF
TRBV5-6	NA	NA	TRBJ1-3	TGTGCCAGCAGCTCCGAGGCGGTCCTCTACGGAAACACCATATATTTT	CASSSEAVLYGNTIYF